The rows below give T cell receptor beta chains drawn from one sample of a study of cytomegalovirus exposure and HLA in healthy donors. The table came from immunoSEQ multiplex PCR; TCRdb's copy has only in-frame clones and leaves some out. Seen here are about 90,000 clones, over 60% observed once, and the top ten hold about 4.5%. Sequencing used PBMCs. The receptors come from a woman aged 40 to 49 in good health and CMV-seropositive. Both conserved end residues are part of each CDR3. A D gene is named only where the DNA matches it firmly. Only part of the rows carry a size: once, few, many, or a class if the clone is expanded.

TRBD1	TRBJ2-2	NA	TRBV4-1	CASRPPGQGSGELFF	TGCGCCAGCAGGCCCCCGGGACAGGGGTCCGGGGAGCTGTTTTTT
NA	TRBJ1-2	once	TRBV7-9	CASSLEAGDYGYTF	TGTGCCAGCAGCTTAGAGGCGGGAGACTATGGCTACACCTTC
NA	TRBJ2-2	NA	TRBV7-2	CASSSEGPGELFF	TGTGCCAGCAGCTCAGAGGGCCCGGGGGAGCTGTTTTTT
TRBD1	TRBJ2-1	NA	TRBV28	CASSSLGGRGFF	TGTGCCAGCAGTTCGTTAGGGGGCCGAGGGTTCTTC
TRBD2	TRBJ2-7	NA	TRBV30	CAWSRGGSSYEQYF	TGTGCCTGGAGCCGCGGGGGGAGCTCCTACGAGCAGTACTTC
NA	TRBJ1-1	NA	TRBV19	CASSIDLSYGTEAFF	TGTGCCAGTAGTATAGACCTGAGCTATGGCACTGAAGCTTTCTTT
NA	TRBJ2-5	NA	TRBV28	CASSFDQTRETQYF	TGTGCCAGCAGTTTCGATCAGACGCGGGAGACCCAGTACTTC
TRBD2	TRBJ2-2	NA	TRBV19	CASARLAGGSGELFF	TGTGCCAGTGCGCGACTAGCGGGAGGGTCCGGGGAGCTGTTTTTT
NA	TRBJ2-7	once	TRBV7-2	CASSFGGVGEQYF	TGTGCCAGCAGCTTCGGGGGAGTGGGCGAGCAGTACTTC
NA	TRBJ2-5	NA	TRBV4-3	CASSQVFGQETQYF	TGCGCCAGCAGCCAAGTCTTCGGTCAAGAGACCCAGTACTTC
NA	TRBJ2-1	NA	TRBV4-1	CASSQVVYNEQFF	TGCGCCAGCAGCCAAGTCGTATACAATGAGCAGTTCTTC
NA	TRBJ1-5	NA	TRBV5-6	CASSSTDWGNQPQHF	TGTGCCAGCAGCTCTACCGACTGGGGCAATCAGCCCCAGCATTTT
TRBD1	TRBJ2-1	NA	TRBV19	CASSRTGTGGDNEQFF	TGTGCCAGTAGTAGGACCGGGACAGGGGGGGACAATGAGCAGTTCTTC
NA	TRBJ1-2	NA	TRBV19	CASSQGPSLGGYTF	TGTGCCAGTAGCCAGGGCCCCAGCTTGGGAGGCTACACCTTC
NA	TRBJ1-3	NA	TRBV2	CASRRQISGNTIYF	TGTGCCAGCAGAAGACAGATCTCTGGAAACACCATATATTTT
TRBD2	TRBJ2-3	NA	TRBV5-1	CASSFDAGGLGTQYF	TGCGCCAGCAGCTTTGACGCGGGAGGATTGGGGACGCAGTATTTT
NA	TRBJ1-2	NA	TRBV6-6	CASRNRDGLSGYPF	TGTGCCAGCAGAAACCGGGACGGACTAAGTGGCTACCCCTTC
TRBD1	TRBJ1-4	NA	TRBV5-4	CASSSGTGGLNEKLFF	TGTGCCAGCAGCTCGGGGACAGGGGGCCTGAATGAAAAACTGTTTTTT
TRBD2	TRBJ2-1	NA	TRBV18	CASSPPGWVEREEQFF	TGTGCCAGCTCACCACCCGGGTGGGTTGAGCGGGAGGAGCAGTTCTTC
NA	TRBJ1-2	NA	TRBV2	CASSEPGEMNYGYTF	TGTGCCAGCAGTGAACCAGGGGAAATGAACTATGGCTACACCTTC
NA	TRBJ2-7	NA	TRBV9	CASSVGIGSALGEQYF	TGTGCCAGCAGCGTAGGGATCGGAAGCGCCCTGGGCGAGCAGTACTTC
NA	TRBJ1-5	NA	TRBV28	CASSPGMQPQHF	TGTGCCAGCAGCCCAGGGATGCAGCCCCAGCATTTT
TRBD1	TRBJ1-1	NA	TRBV19	CASSRTGRDTEAFF	TGTGCCAGTAGTAGGACAGGGAGGGACACTGAAGCTTTCTTT
NA	TRBJ2-3	once	TRBV5-5	CASSFSLGDTDTQYF	TGTGCCAGCAGCTTCTCCCTAGGGGATACAGATACGCAGTATTTT
NA	TRBJ2-5	few	TRBV5-1	CASSPDSLVTQYF	TGCGCCAGCAGCCCGGACAGTTTGGTGACCCAGTACTTC
TRBD1	TRBJ2-7	NA	TRBV6-1	CASSVGQGGSDEQYF	TGTGCCAGCAGTGTGGGACAGGGGGGTTCGGACGAGCAGTACTTC